Listed here are 5 T cell receptor beta chains from one sample, sequenced in a study of blood T cell repertoires in COVID-19. Data came from immunoSEQ multiplex PCR; TCRdb stores just in-frame clones and leaves some out. The repertoire includes over 150,000 clones, about 85% of them detected once, and around 8% sits in the top ten. The sample was peripheral blood. These receptors all come from an older woman with COVID-19, enrolled during active disease.

Only a few counts were recorded for this clone. This chain links TRBV11-2 with TRBJ2-5; a weak D match, TRBD2 (6 bases). The germline CDR1 and CDR2 sequences are SGHAT and FQNNGV. V lost 3 bases and J lost 1, with 12 bases in between. The length of the CDR3 is 15 residues. The CDR3 nucleotides are TGTGCCAGCAGCTTCGGAGGGAGATCCCAAGAGACCCAGTACTTC. Its translation is CASSFGGRSQETQYF.

The chain uses TRBV18 and TRBJ1-5; tentatively, D is TRBD1 (6 bases). Germline-derived CDR1 and CDR2 are KGHSH and LQKENI. Trimming removed 5 bases at V and 3 bases at J, with 11 bases between. The CDR3 covers 14 residues. This CDR3 reads CASSYDRSNQPQHF. CDR3 in DNA: TGTGCCAGCTCATATGACAGGTCCAATCAGCCCCAGCATTTT.

The CDR3 DNA reads TGTGCCAGCAGTTACACCGGGACAGGGGGCAATCAGCCCCAGCATTTT. This sequence encodes CASSYTGTGGNQPQHF. This sequence joins TRBV6-5 and TRBJ1-5, with 10 bases fitting TRBD1. The J segment lost 2 bases and the V segment lost 2 bases, leaving 3 bases of the junction unmatched. The CDR3 runs to 16 residues. Germline V CDR1 and CDR2: MNHEY, SVGAGI.

V is TRBV7-2 and J is TRBJ1-6; 7 nucleotides agree with TRBD1. The germline CDR1 and CDR2 sequences are SGHTA and FQGNSA. V gave up 1 base and J gave up 10 bases; unmatched junction bases: 7. This CDR3 has 15 amino acids. The CDR3 sequence: CASSLVAGGSSPLHF. The DNA of the CDR3 is TGTGCCAGCAGCTTAGTAGCAGGGGGGAGCTCACCCCTCCACTTT.

The V gene is TRBV6-5, the J gene TRBJ1-5; 8 bases are shared with TRBD1. Germline V gives CDR1 MNHEY, CDR2 SVGAGI. V lost 4 bases to trimming and J lost 12 bases; unmatched junction nucleotides: 5. The CDR3 contains 12 residues. The CDR3: CASSFRTGNQHF. The CDR3 bases are TGTGCCAGCAGTTTCCGGACAGGGAACCAGCATTTT.